The rows below give T cell receptor beta chains drawn from one sample of a study of T-cell memory formation after mild COVID-19. TCRdb re-called the 5' RACE reads through MiXCR, storing one row per CDR3 protein. The repertoire holds tens of thousands of distinct CDR3 sequences, with roughly 13% as singletons. What was sequenced was PBMCs or a T cell subset sorted from them (not recorded which). These receptors were collected from an adult woman who had mild COVID-19 (a few samples of this study predate the infection). Cell type and time point are not known. Each CDR3 is given with its conserved first and last residue. D genes are given only for firm matches. The size entry is marked missing in some rows and otherwise reads once, few, many or a size class.

>-|TRBV27|-|TRBJ2-7|13
TGTGCCAGCAGAGTGGGCCCGTTGGGCGAGCAGTACTTC
CASRVGPLGEQYF
>-|TRBV12-3/TRBV12-4|TRBD2|TRBJ2-1|19
TGTGCCACCTCCAGCCCCGAACTGGGGGGGGGGAGCTCCTACAATGAGCAGTTCTTC
CATSSPELGGGSSYNEQFF
>once|TRBV9|-|TRBJ2-1|14
TGTGCCAGCAGCCCCTGGGACCTTCAGGATGAGCAGTTCTTC
CASSPWDLQDEQFF
>-|TRBV9|-|TRBJ2-5|14
TGTGCCAGCAGCATATTTGGCGGGCAAGAGACCCAGTACTTC
CASSIFGGQETQYF
>-|TRBV2|TRBD2|TRBJ2-3|16
TGTGCCAGCAGTTCGGGACTAGCGGGAGTCGTAGATACGCAGTATTTT
CASSSGLAGVVDTQYF
>-|TRBV5-1|-|TRBJ2-2|15
TGCGCCAGCAGCCCAGGGTCAGGGCTTACCGGGGAGCTGTTTTTT
CASSPGSGLTGELFF
>few|TRBV6-5|-|TRBJ1-1|17
TGTGCCAGCAGTTACTCGTCACAGGGTGGCGAGAACACTGAAGCTTTCTTT
CASSYSSQGGENTEAFF
>-|TRBV7-9|TRBD1|TRBJ2-7|15
TGTGCCAGCAGCTTAGCTCCGGGACAGGGCTACGAGCAGTACTTC
CASSLAPGQGYEQYF
>-|TRBV4-1|-|TRBJ2-1|15
TGCGCCAGCACCCACTCTAGGGGAGCCTACAATGAGCAGTTCTTC
CASTHSRGAYNEQFF
>-|TRBV5-1|TRBD1|TRBJ2-3|15
TGCGCCAGCAGCTTCGACAGGGTCAGCACAGATACGCAGTATTTT
CASSFDRVSTDTQYF
>-|TRBV27|TRBD2|TRBJ2-7|14
TGTGCCTGCGCTAGCGGGATGTGGGCCTACGAGCAGTACTTC
CACASGMWAYEQYF
>many|TRBV9|-|TRBJ1-3|17
TGTGCCAGCAGCCCCCCCCCAGACACCGACTCTGGAAACACCATATATTTT
CASSPPPDTDSGNTIYF
>-|TRBV7-9|-|TRBJ2-2|16
TGTGCCAGCAGCTTAGTATTGTCAGCCCGCGCCGGGGAGCTGTTTTTT
CASSLVLSARAGELFF
>few|TRBV11-2|-|TRBJ2-5|14
TGTGCCAGCAGCTTAGATGATGGTAAAGAGACCCAGTACTTC
CASSLDDGKETQYF
>many|TRBV4-1|-|TRBJ2-3|13
TGCGCCAGCAGGGACCCCAATTCGGATACGCAGTATTTT
CASRDPNSDTQYF
>few|TRBV6-5|-|TRBJ2-5|15
TGTGCCAGCAGTTACGACAGACAGTACCAAGAGACCCAGTACTTC
CASSYDRQYQETQYF
>-|TRBV4-1|-|TRBJ2-6|17
TGCGCCAGCAGCCATCCGGGACGCAGCTCTGGGGCCAACGTCCTGACTTTC
CASSHPGRSSGANVLTF
>-|TRBV29-1|TRBD2|TRBJ2-7|16
TGCAGCGTTGAAGGCGAGCTAGCGGGGGGCTCCTACGAGCAGTACTTC
CSVEGELAGGSYEQYF
>few|TRBV4-1|TRBD2|TRBJ2-7|15
TGCGCCAGCAGCCAAGAGAATAGCGGGACCTACGAGCAGTACTTC
CASSQENSGTYEQYF
>once|TRBV15|-|TRBJ2-2|14
TGTGCCACCTCGGCCGGACCGAACACCGGGGAGCTGTTTTTT
CATSAGPNTGELFF
>many|TRBV5-1|-|TRBJ2-1|14
TGCGCCAGCAGCTTGGGTAGTCTACCTAATGAGCAGTTCTTC
CASSLGSLPNEQFF
>-|TRBV5-1|-|TRBJ2-3|13
TGCGCCAGCAGCTTGGATGCGGGTGGTGTGCAGTATTTT
CASSLDAGGVQYF
>few|TRBV29-1|-|TRBJ2-1|17
TGCAGCGTTGAAGATTTGCAGGAGCCCCCGGGGTACAATGAGCAGTTCTTC
CSVEDLQEPPGYNEQFF
>few|TRBV11-2|TRBD2|TRBJ2-1|17
TGTGCCAGCAGCTTAGGGTTAGGGGGACTAGCCGACTATGAGCAGTTCTTC
CASSLGLGGLADYEQFF
>-|TRBV5-1|-|TRBJ2-7|15
TGCGCCAGCAGCCCTTGGGGGGACAGCCTAGACGAGCAGTACTTC
CASSPWGDSLDEQYF